What follows are 3 T cell receptor beta chains derived from one specimen sequenced in a study of blood T cell repertoires in COVID-19. Sequencing used immunoSEQ multiplex PCR; TCRdb keeps in-frame clones, though not all of them. The sample yields 100,000 to 150,000 clones, more than 60% seen once. Input material: peripheral blood. These receptors came from a man aged 50 to 59 with acute or convalescent COVID-19.

J is TRBJ2-7 and V is TRBV27, with 12 bases aligning to TRBD2. The germline V gene has CDR1 MNHEY and CDR2 SMNVEV (reference sequence). The CDR3 totals 16 residues. The trim removed 5 bases at V and 1 base at J, leaving 6 bases unmatched. The CDR3 DNA follows: TGTGCCAGCAGTCCGGGACTAGCGGGCAGTTCCTACGAGCAGTACTTC. This codes for CASSPGLAGSSYEQYF.

This chain connects TRBV10-2 to TRBJ2-7; 7 bases agree with TRBD1. CDR3 length equals 13 residues. The ends lost 7 bases at V and 3 bases at J; junction bases unmatched: 6. Germline V gene sequence: CDR1 WSHSY, CDR2 SAAADI. The CDR3 loop is CASIPGTVYEQYF. The CDR3 coding sequence is TGCGCCAGCATTCCCGGGACAGTCTACGAGCAGTACTTC.

V usage is TRBV27 and J usage is TRBJ1-2; tentative D call: TRBD1 (5 bases). Germline CDR1 and CDR2: MNHEY and SMNVEV (reference sequence). This CDR3 region has 15 residues. V was shortened by 5 bases and J by 3 bases, with 16 bases between the two germline ends. In nucleotides, the CDR3 is TGTGCCAGCAGTCCCCTGGGGGGAGAGGACTATGGCTACACCTTC. This codes for CASSPLGGEDYGYTF.